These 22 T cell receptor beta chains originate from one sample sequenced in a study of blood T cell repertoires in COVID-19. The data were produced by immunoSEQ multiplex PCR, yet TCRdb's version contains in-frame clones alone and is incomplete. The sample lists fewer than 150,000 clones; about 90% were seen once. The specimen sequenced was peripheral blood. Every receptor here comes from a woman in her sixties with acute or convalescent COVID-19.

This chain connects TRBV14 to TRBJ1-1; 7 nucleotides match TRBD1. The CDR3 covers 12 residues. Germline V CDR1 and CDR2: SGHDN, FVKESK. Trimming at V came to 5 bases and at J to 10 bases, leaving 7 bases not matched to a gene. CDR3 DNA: TGTGCCAGCAGCGTTTGGACAGGAGCAGCTTTCTTT. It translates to CASSVWTGAAFF.

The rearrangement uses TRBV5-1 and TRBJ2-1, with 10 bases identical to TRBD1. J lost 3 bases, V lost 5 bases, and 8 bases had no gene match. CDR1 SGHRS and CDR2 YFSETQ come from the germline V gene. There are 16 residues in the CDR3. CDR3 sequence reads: CASSVGTGVSYNEQFF. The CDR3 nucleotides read TGCGCCAGCAGTGTTGGGACAGGGGTAAGCTACAATGAGCAGTTCTTC.

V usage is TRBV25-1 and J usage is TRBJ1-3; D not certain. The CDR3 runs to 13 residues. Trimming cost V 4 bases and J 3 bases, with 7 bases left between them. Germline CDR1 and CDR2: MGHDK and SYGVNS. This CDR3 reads CASSVSGGNTIYF. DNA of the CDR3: TGTGCCAGCAGTGTCAGTGGTGGAAACACCATATATTTT.

This chain's CDR3 is CASSYSAPAMSGSNTGELFF. The CDR3 nucleotides are TGTGCCAGCAGTTACTCGGCACCCGCCATGAGCGGGTCGAACACCGGGGAGCTGTTTTTT. The chain has TRBV6-8 and TRBJ2-2; maybe TRBD2 (6 bases). V lost 0 bases and J 0 bases, leaving 20 bases between the germline ends. Germline V lookup: CDR1 MNHGY, CDR2 SAAAGT. The CDR3 is 20 amino acids.

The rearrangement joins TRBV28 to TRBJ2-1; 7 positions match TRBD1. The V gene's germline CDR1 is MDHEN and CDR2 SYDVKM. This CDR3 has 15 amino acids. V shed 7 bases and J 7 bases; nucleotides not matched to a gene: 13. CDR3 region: CASNPDPGQQNEQFF. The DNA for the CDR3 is TGTGCCAGCAATCCAGATCCGGGACAGCAAAATGAGCAGTTCTTC.

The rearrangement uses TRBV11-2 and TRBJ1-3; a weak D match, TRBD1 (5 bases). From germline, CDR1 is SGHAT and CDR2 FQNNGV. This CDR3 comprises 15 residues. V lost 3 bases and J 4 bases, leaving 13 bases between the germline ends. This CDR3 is CASSFSEGSGNTIYF. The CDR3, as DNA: TGTGCCAGCAGCTTTTCGGAGGGGTCAGGAAACACCATATATTTT.

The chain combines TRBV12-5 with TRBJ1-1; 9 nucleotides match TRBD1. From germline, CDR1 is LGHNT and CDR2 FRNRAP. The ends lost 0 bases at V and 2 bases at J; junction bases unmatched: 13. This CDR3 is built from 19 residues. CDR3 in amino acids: CASGLVMPTGGVGNTEAFF. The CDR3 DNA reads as TGTGCTAGTGGTTTGGTTATGCCGACAGGGGGTGTGGGTAACACTGAAGCTTTCTTT.

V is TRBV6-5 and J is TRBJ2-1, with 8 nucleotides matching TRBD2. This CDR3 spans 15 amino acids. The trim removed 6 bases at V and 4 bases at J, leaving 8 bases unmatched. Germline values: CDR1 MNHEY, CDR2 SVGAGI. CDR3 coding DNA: TGTGCCAGCAGCCTTCTAGCGGGCTCTTACAATGAGCAGTTCTTC. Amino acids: CASSLLAGSYNEQFF.

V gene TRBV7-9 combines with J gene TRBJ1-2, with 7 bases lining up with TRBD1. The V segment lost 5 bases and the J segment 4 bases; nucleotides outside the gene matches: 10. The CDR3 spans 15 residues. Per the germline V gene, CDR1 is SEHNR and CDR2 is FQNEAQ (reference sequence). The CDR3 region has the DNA TGTGCCAGCAGCCATAATACTGGGACAGTCTATGGCTACACCTTC. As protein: CASSHNTGTVYGYTF.

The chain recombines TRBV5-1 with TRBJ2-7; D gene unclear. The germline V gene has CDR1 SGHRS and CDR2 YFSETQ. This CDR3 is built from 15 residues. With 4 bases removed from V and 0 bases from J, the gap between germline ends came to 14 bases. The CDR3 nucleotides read TGCGCCAGCAGCCCACATATCGATATCTCCTACGAGCAGTACTTC. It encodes CASSPHIDISYEQYF.

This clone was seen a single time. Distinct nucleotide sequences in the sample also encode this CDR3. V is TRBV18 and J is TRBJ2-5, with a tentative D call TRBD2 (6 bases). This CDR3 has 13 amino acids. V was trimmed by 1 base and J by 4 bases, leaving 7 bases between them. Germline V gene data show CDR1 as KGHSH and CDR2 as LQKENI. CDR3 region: CASSPRGGETQYF. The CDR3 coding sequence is TGTGCCAGCTCACCACGGGGAGGAGAGACCCAGTACTTC. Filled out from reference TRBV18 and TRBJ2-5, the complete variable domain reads NAGVMQNPRHLVRRRGQEARLRCSPMKGHSHVYWYRQLPEEGLKFMVYLQKENIIDESGMPKERFSAEFPKEGPSILRIQQVVRGDSAAYFCASSPRGGETQYFGPGTRLLVL.

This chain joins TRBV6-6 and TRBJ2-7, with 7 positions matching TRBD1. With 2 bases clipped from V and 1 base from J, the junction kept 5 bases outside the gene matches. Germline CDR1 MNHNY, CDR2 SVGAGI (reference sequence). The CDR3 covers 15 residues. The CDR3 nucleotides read TGTGCCAGCAGTTACCCCGGGACAGCTTCCTACGAGCAGTACTTC. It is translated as CASSYPGTASYEQYF.

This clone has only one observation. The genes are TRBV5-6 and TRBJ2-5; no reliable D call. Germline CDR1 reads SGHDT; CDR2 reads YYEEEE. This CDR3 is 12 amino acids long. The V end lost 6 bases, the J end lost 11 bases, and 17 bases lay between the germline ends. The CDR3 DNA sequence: TGTGCCAGCACCGTACAATCCGCCCATCAGTACTTC. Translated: CASTVQSAHQYF.

The CDR3: CASSLEDTTEAFF. DNA of the CDR3: TGCGCCAGCAGCCTGGAGGACACCACTGAAGCTTTCTTT. The genes are TRBV5-1 and TRBJ1-1; possible D gene TRBD1, 5 bases. Deletions cut 4 bases from V and 4 bases from J, with 11 bases between. Germline CDR1 reads SGHRS; CDR2 reads YFSETQ. CDR3 size: 13 residues. Together with reference TRBV5-1 and TRBJ1-1, the CDR3 gives the full variable domain: KAGVTQTPRYLIKTRGQQVTLSCSPISGHRSVSWYQQTPGQGLQFLFEYFSETQRNKGNFPGRFSGRQFSNSRSEMNVSTLELGDSALYLCASSLEDTTEAFFGQGTRLTVV.

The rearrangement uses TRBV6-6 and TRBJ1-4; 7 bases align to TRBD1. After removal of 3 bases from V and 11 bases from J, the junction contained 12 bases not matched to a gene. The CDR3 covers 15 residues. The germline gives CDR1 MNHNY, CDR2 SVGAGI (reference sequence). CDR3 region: CASSYEGQTPGKLFF. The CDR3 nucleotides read TGTGCCAGCAGTTATGAGGGACAGACCCCGGGTAAACTGTTTTTT.

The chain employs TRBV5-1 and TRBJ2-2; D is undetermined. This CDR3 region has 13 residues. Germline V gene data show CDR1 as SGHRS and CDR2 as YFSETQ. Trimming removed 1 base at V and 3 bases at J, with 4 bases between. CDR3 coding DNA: TGCGCCAGCAGCTTGCGAGACACCGGGGAGCTGTTTTTT. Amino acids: CASSLRDTGELFF.

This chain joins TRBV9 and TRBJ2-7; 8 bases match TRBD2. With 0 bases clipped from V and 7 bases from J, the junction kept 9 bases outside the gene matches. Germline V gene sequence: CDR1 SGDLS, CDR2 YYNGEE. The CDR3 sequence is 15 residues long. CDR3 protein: CASSVGGSGSKEQYV. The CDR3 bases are TGTGCCAGCAGCGTAGGGGGAAGCGGGAGTAAAGAGCAGTACGTC.

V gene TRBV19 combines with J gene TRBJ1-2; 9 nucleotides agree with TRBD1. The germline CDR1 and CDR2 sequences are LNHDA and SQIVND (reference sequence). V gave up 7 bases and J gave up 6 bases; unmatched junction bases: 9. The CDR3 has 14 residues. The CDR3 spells CASTKDRGSHGYTF. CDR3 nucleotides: TGTGCCAGTACCAAGGACAGGGGCAGTCATGGCTACACCTTC.

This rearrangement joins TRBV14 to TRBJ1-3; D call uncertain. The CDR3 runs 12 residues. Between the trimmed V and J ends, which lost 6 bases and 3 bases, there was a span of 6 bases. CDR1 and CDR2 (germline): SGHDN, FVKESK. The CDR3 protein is CASSPVGNTIYF. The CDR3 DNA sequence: TGTGCCAGCAGTCCAGTTGGAAACACCATATATTTT.

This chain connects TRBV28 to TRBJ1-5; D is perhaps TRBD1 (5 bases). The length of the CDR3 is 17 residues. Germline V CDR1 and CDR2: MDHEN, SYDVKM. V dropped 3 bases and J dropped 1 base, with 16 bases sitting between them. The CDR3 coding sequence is TGTGCCAGCAGTTTTCAGGGAGGGATCAGGAGCAATCAGCCCCAGCATTTT. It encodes CASSFQGGIRSNQPQHF.

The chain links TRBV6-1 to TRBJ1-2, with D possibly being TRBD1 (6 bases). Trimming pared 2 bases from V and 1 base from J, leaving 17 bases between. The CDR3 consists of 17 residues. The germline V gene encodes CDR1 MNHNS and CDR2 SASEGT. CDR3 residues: CASSELVTGHINYGYTF. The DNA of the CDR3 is TGTGCCAGCAGTGAACTAGTGACAGGCCATATTAACTATGGCTACACCTTC.

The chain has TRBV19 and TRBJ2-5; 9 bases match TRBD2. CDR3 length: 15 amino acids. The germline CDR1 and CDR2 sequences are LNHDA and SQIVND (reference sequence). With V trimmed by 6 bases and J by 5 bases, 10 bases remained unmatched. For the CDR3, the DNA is TGTGCCAGTAGGAAAGGAGCGGGAGGAGGTGAGACCCAGTACTTC. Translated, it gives CASRKGAGGGETQYF.